These 13 T cell receptor beta chains were sequenced from one sample in a study of CD8+CD57+ T cells in acquired aplastic anemia (dated by TCRdb to about 2018). This sample was sequenced with an Illumina HiSeq 2000. Profiling of TCR beta VDJ combinations and CDR3 sequences used genomic DNA as the template. TCRdb reran the public reads through fastp at Q25 and MiXCR, keeping productive beta chains. Each entry is one CDR3 protein sequence, shown with its most common DNA and genes. The table for this sample lists about 95,000 distinct CDR3 sequences; around 62% of them were counted only once. The ten largest clones represent about 62% of the sample. Flow cytometry had shown CD8+CD57+ cell expansion in the patients selected for sequencing. Sequencing was done on a sample of sorted CD4+, CD8+, or CD8+CD57+ T cells (not recorded which) from PBMCs. All receptors come from a human donor with aplastic anemia.

This clonotype was counted once. The genes are TRBV11-3 and TRBJ2-5, with 10 bases matching TRBD2. From germline, CDR1 is SGHNT and CDR2 YENEEA. The CDR3 covers 14 residues. V was clipped by 4 bases and J by 3 bases; unmatched bases: 2. CDR3 residues: CASSSGLAEETQYF. As DNA, the CDR3 is TGTGCCAGCAGCTCCGGACTAGCGGAAGAGACCCAGTACTTC.

This sequence joins TRBV4-2 and TRBJ2-1; D not resolved. This CDR3 comprises 13 residues. V shed 0 bases and J shed 5 bases, with 5 bases lying between them. In germline, CDR1 is LGHNA, CDR2 YNFKEQ. The CDR3 DNA sequence: TGTGCCAGCAGCCAAGATTGGGACAATGAGCAGTTCTTC. It specifies CASSQDWDNEQFF.

This clonotype was found a few times. The gene calls are TRBV24-1 and TRBJ1-1; TRBD1 matches 7 bases. The CDR3 is made up of 13 amino acids. The V gene end was trimmed by 9 bases and the J gene end by 2 bases; junction bases not matched to a gene: 5. The germline V gene encodes CDR1 KGHDR and CDR2 SFDVKD. For the CDR3, the DNA is TGTGCCACCGCCCGGACAGGCAACACTGAAGCTTTCTTT. This encodes CATARTGNTEAFF.

This clonotype was found many times. V gene TRBV6-2 or TRBV6-3 combines with J gene TRBJ2-1; D is ambiguous. V lost 0 bases to trimming and J lost 6 bases, with 15 bases between them. Germline lookup yields CDR1 MNHEY and CDR2 SVGEGT. The length of the CDR3 is 16 residues. The CDR3 protein is CASSYSRLLGPNEQFF. DNA for the CDR3: TGTGCCAGCAGTTACTCGAGGTTGCTCGGTCCCAATGAGCAGTTCTTC.

This clonotype occurred many times. The V call is TRBV2, the J call TRBJ2-7, with 7 nucleotides matching TRBD2. After removal of 3 bases from V and 3 bases from J, the junction contained 8 bases not matched to a gene. This CDR3 contains 15 residues. In germline, CDR1 is SNHLY, CDR2 FYNNEI. The CDR3, as DNA: TGTGCCAGCAGTGAGGGATATGGGGGGGTCTACGAGCAGTACTTC. This gives the protein CASSEGYGGVYEQYF. The variable domain in full, completed from reference TRBV2 and TRBJ2-7, reads EPEVTQTPSHQVTQMGQEVILRCVPISNHLYFYWYRQILGQKVEFLVSFYNNEISEKSEIFDDQFSVERPDGSNFTLKIRSTKLEDSAMYFCASSEGYGGVYEQYFGPGTRLTVT.

The chain joins TRBV29-1 to TRBJ2-1; 9 nucleotides align to TRBD1. CDR3 size: 15 residues. J was trimmed by 5 bases and V by 3 bases; bases with no gene match: 8. Per germline, CDR1 SQVTM and CDR2 ANQGSEA. Here the CDR3 reads CSVDTGQGVHNEQFF. The CDR3 nucleotides are TGCAGCGTTGATACGGGACAGGGAGTACACAATGAGCAGTTCTTC.

The chain has TRBV20-1 and TRBJ2-7, with 9 bases matching TRBD2. The CDR3 totals 15 residues. Germline V CDR1 and CDR2: DFQATT, SNEGSKA (reference sequence). Trimming removed 0 bases from V and 0 bases from J; junction bases left unmatched: 3. CDR3 in DNA: TGCAGTGCTAGAGATCAGCGGGGGGCCTCCTACGAGCAGTACTTC. Its translation: CSARDQRGASYEQYF.

The chain couples TRBV20-1 to TRBJ2-7; D perhaps matches TRBD2 (5 bases). The CDR3 length is 14 residues. Germline-derived CDR1 and CDR2 are DFQATT and SNEGSKA (reference sequence). V was cut by 5 bases and J by 5 bases, with 19 bases left in between. In DNA, the CDR3 is TGCAGTGCTCGGTCGCGGACTCGCACCGACGAGCAGTACTTC. Its translation is CSARSRTRTDEQYF.

This clonotype came up a few times. The junction departs from the called germline gene at one end, perhaps through a read error. This CDR3 reads CASRLGGTDTQYF. CDR3 DNA sequence: TGTGCTAGCAGGTTGGGGGGCACAGATACGCAGTATTTT. This rearrangement joins TRBV7-3 to TRBJ2-3; D may be TRBD1 or TRBD2 (5 bases each). The CDR3 is made up of 13 amino acids. CDR1 SGHTA and CDR2 FQGTGA come from the germline V gene.

The chain joins TRBV19 to TRBJ2-1; TRBD1 matches at 7 bases. CDR3 length: 13 residues. Trimming cost V 10 bases and J 5 bases; bases outside gene matches: 8. In germline, CDR1 is LNHDA, CDR2 SQIVND (reference sequence). The CDR3 sequence is CATLNRGDNEQFF. Here the CDR3 DNA reads TGTGCCACTCTGAACAGGGGCGACAATGAGCAGTTCTTC.

This clonotype was seen a handful of times. The chain combines TRBV10-3 with TRBJ2-2; D gene ambiguous. Germline V gene lookup returns CDR1 ENHRY and CDR2 SYGVKD. Between the trimmed V and J ends, which lost 2 bases and 1 base, there was a span of 8 bases. The CDR3 spans 15 residues. CDR3 sequence reads: CAISELVKNTGELFF. The CDR3 DNA reads TGTGCCATCAGTGAGCTGGTCAAGAACACCGGGGAGCTGTTTTTT.

The rearrangement uses TRBV19 and TRBJ2-7; the D is unclear. The CDR3 is 15 amino acids. Trimming shortened V by 5 bases and J by 2 bases, and 16 bases separated the two germline ends. Per germline, CDR1 LNHDA and CDR2 SQIVND (reference sequence). This CDR3 reads CASSGPGSSPYEQYF. CDR3 nucleotide sequence: TGTGCCAGTAGTGGGCCGGGTTCATCCCCCTACGAGCAGTACTTC.

Only one count was recorded for this clonotype. This sequence may be a read error, since a much larger clone differs from it by one base. The CDR3 does not close with the conserved phenylalanine or tryptophan, likely indicating a read error. V gene TRBV3-1 combines with J gene TRBJ1-2; 8 bases are a match to TRBD1. The germline V gene has CDR1 LGHDT and CDR2 YNNKEL (reference sequence). J lost 5 bases, V lost 1 base, and 9 bases had no gene match. The CDR3 has 16 residues. CDR3 amino acids: CASSQVQGAPLYGYTL. Written as DNA, the CDR3 is TGTGCCAGCAGCCAAGTTCAGGGGGCCCCTTTATATGGCTACACCCTC.